Each of the 3 T cell receptor beta chains below was sequenced from the same sample in a study of T cell responses to AZD1222 COVID-19 vaccine. TCRdb's table, derived via immunoSEQ multiplex PCR, lists solely in-frame clones and lacks some. The sample includes some 130,000 clones, approximately 84% seen only once; the top ten take about 22%. Specimen: peripheral blood, collected on day 0 of AZD1222 vaccination. Every receptor here comes from an adult in good health.

This clone came up a few times. This rearrangement joins TRBV3-1 (or the pseudogene TRBV3-2) to TRBJ2-1; D gene uncertain. V dropped 4 bases and J dropped 0 bases, with 7 bases sitting between them. CDR3 length equals 14 residues. Looked up from germline, CDR1 is LGHDT and CDR2 is YNNKEL (reference sequence). CDR3 coding DNA: TGTGCCAGCAGCCCTCACCCCTCCTACAATGAGCAGTTCTTC. Its protein is CASSPHPSYNEQFF.

There are a few counts of this clone. J is TRBJ1-2 and V is TRBV6-5; 7 bases are shared with TRBD1. Unmatched junction bases numbered 7, after V lost 2 bases and J lost 4 bases. The CDR3 is 15 amino acids. Germline CDR1 and CDR2: MNHEY and SVGAGI. The CDR3 sequence: CASSYHRQGSYGYTF. CDR3 DNA: TGTGCCAGCAGTTACCACCGACAGGGAAGCTATGGCTACACCTTC.

The chain uses TRBV18 and TRBJ1-5; perhaps TRBD1 as D (5 bases). Germline-derived CDR1 and CDR2 are KGHSH and LQKENI. The germline V and J ends were trimmed by 4 bases and 1 base, with 20 bases remaining between them. The CDR3 is 18 amino acids. CDR3 region: CASSREHSGGESNQPQHF. The CDR3, as DNA: TGTGCCAGCTCACGAGAACACTCGGGGGGGGAGAGCAATCAGCCCCAGCATTTT.